The 10 T cell receptor beta chains below all came from one sample that was sequenced in a study of T cell repertoires in cytomegalovirus infection. TCRdb fed the reads into MiXCR, producing one record per CDR3 protein. The sample consists of some 130,000 distinct CDR3 sequences, 25% to 35% of them appearing once. These receptors' antigens are unknown. Sequences were derived from CD8+ T cells from cultured PBMCs, sampled from culture after CMV antigen stimulation. These receptors were taken from a human donor in good health (CMV status not recorded). Some clones in this sample may be carry-over from other donors' samples.

This clonotype was picked up many times. The chain has TRBV7-8 and TRBJ1-2; perhaps TRBD1 as D (6 bases). The CDR3 has 15 amino acids. V was clipped by 0 bases and J by 6 bases, with 14 bases between them. From germline, CDR1 is SGHVS and CDR2 FQNEAQ. In DNA, the CDR3 is TGTGCCAGCAGCTTAGCATTACAGGGATCTAATGGCTACACCTTC. Its protein is CASSLALQGSNGYTF. The variable domain in full, with the rest retrieved from reference TRBV7-8 and TRBJ1-2, is GAGVSQSPRYKVAKRGQDVALRCDPISGHVSLFWYQQALGQGPEFLTYFQNEAQLDKSGLPSDRFFAERPEGSVSTLKIQRTQQEDSAVYLCASSLALQGSNGYTFGSGTRLTVV.

This chain joins TRBV7-4 and TRBJ1-2; 7 bases are shared with TRBD1. Germline values: CDR1 SGHVT, CDR2 SQSDAQ. The CDR3 runs 14 residues. Losses at the gene ends were 0 bases for V and 6 bases for J; bases not matched to a gene: 4. As DNA, the CDR3 is TGTGCCAGCAGCTTAGCGGAGACAGGGAATGGCTACACCTTC. This codes for CASSLAETGNGYTF. The full variable domain, completed using reference TRBV7-4 and TRBJ1-2, is GAGVSQSPRYKVAKRGRDVALRCDSISGHVTLYWYRQTLGQGSEVLTYSQSDAQRDKSGRPSGRFSAERPERSVSTLKIQRTEQGDSAVYLCASSLAETGNGYTFGSGTRLTVV.

The chain couples TRBV4-1 to TRBJ1-6; no clear D gene. V lost 0 bases and J 2 bases, leaving 11 bases between the germline ends. Per the germline V gene, CDR1 is MGHRA and CDR2 is YSYEKL. The length of the CDR3 is 17 residues. In DNA, the CDR3 is TGCGCCAGCAGCCAAGAGGAAGGGATCCCCTATAATTCACCCCTCCACTTT. It is translated as CASSQEEGIPYNSPLHF.

This clonotype was seen at least ten times. The chain employs TRBV20-1 and TRBJ1-2; no clear D gene. Trimming removed 3 bases at V and 6 bases at J, with 11 bases between. Germline CDR1 and CDR2: DFQATT and SNEGSKA (reference sequence). The CDR3 has 12 residues. CDR3 DNA sequence: TGCAGTGCTAGGGGAGGGCCAGATGGCTACACCTTC. It codes for CSARGGPDGYTF.

At least ten counts were recorded for this clonotype. Here the CDR3 reads CASSLWQGINYGYTF. The CDR3 region has the DNA TGTGCCAGCAGCTTATGGCAGGGAATCAACTATGGCTACACCTTC. The gene calls are TRBV7-2 and TRBJ1-2, with a weak D call TRBD1 (5 bases). This CDR3 region has 15 residues. Trimming cost V 2 bases and J 2 bases, with 12 bases left between them. From germline, CDR1 is SGHTA and CDR2 FQGNSA.

This clonotype was counted only a few times. The J gene is TRBJ2-1, the V gene TRBV19; 7 nucleotides align to TRBD1. This CDR3 comprises 12 residues. Germline V gene lookup returns CDR1 LNHDA and CDR2 SQIVND (reference sequence). The V segment lost 7 bases and the J segment 12 bases; nucleotides outside the gene matches: 9. CDR3 DNA sequence: TGTGCCAGTACCACAGGGGACGTTGGGCAGTTCTTC. This gives the protein CASTTGDVGQFF.

V usage is TRBV7-6 and J usage is TRBJ2-7; D remains ambiguous. The CDR3 extends over 13 amino acids. Germline V gives CDR1 SGHVS, CDR2 FNYEAQ. Trimming cost V 2 bases and J 1 base, with 6 bases left between them. The DNA of the CDR3 is TGTGCCAGCAGCTTATTTGAGTCCTACGAGCAGTACTTC. It specifies CASSLFESYEQYF.

This clonotype was seen a few times. V and J are TRBV2 and TRBJ2-7, with D perhaps matching TRBD1 (6 bases). V lost 6 bases and J lost 7, with 19 bases in between. CDR3 size: 14 residues. Per the germline V gene, CDR1 is SNHLY and CDR2 is FYNNEI. The CDR3 here is CASRRRDKQVEQYF. CDR3 DNA: TGTGCCAGCAGACGCCGGGACAAGCAGGTTGAGCAGTACTTC.

The chain couples TRBV6-8 to TRBJ2-3, with D perhaps matching TRBD2 (5 bases). There are 18 residues in the CDR3. V was pared by 0 bases and J by 5 bases, with 21 bases between. Germline V gene sequence: CDR1 MNHGY, CDR2 SAAAGT. As DNA, the CDR3 is TGTGCCAGCAGTTACTCAACGTATGGGAGCCTCTCCGAAGATACGCAGTATTTT. As protein: CASSYSTYGSLSEDTQYF.

V and J are TRBV19 and TRBJ2-1, with TRBD2 matching over 8 bases. V lost 6 bases to trimming and J lost 0 bases; unmatched junction nucleotides: 4. The germline CDR1 and CDR2 sequences are LNHDA and SQIVND (reference sequence). This CDR3 has 15 amino acids. This CDR3 is CASSAGTSSYNEQFF. CDR3 DNA: TGTGCCAGTAGCGCCGGGACTAGCTCCTACAATGAGCAGTTCTTC.